A selection of T cell receptor beta chains follows, all from one sample in a study of cytomegalovirus exposure and HLA in healthy donors. TCRdb keeps only in-frame clones here, not all; method: immunoSEQ multiplex PCR. Among roughly 130,000 clones, 75% to 85% were seen once, and the ten largest hold 1%. What was sequenced was PBMCs. The receptor source for this set is a man between 40 and 49 years old in good health and CMV-seronegative. Both conserved end residues are part of each CDR3. A D gene is named only where the DNA matches it firmly. Only part of the rows carry a size: once, few, many, or a class if the clone is expanded.

>TRBJ2-7|-|-|TRBV5-1
CASSLVRFASHEQYF
TGCGCCAGCAGCTTAGTAAGGTTCGCTAGCCACGAGCAGTACTTC
>TRBJ2-7|TRBD2|-|TRBV19
CASRPPGGTYEQYF
TGTGCCAGTAGACCGCCCGGGGGGACCTACGAGCAGTACTTC
>TRBJ1-1|TRBD1|-|TRBV7-2
CASSLSGTGSEAFF
TGTGCCAGCAGCTTATCCGGGACAGGGTCTGAAGCTTTCTTT
>TRBJ1-6|-|-|TRBV6-1
CASSEAPGTPLHF
TGTGCCAGCAGTGAAGCTCCAGGGACACCCCTCCACTTT
>TRBJ1-2|TRBD1|-|TRBV10-3
CAISHYTRDRGLYGYTF
TGTGCCATCAGTCATTACACACGGGACAGGGGTCTCTATGGCTACACCTTC
>TRBJ2-3|-|-|TRBV5-1
CASSLGLDSTDTQYF
TGCGCCAGCAGCTTGGGTTTAGACTCCACAGATACGCAGTATTTT
>TRBJ2-2|-|once|TRBV2
CASSRGRNTGELFF
TGTGCCAGCAGCAGGGGACGTAACACCGGGGAGCTGTTTTTT
>TRBJ2-7|TRBD2|-|TRBV5-1
CASSFTSGDSYEQYF
TGCGCCAGCAGCTTTACTAGCGGGGACTCCTACGAGCAGTACTTC
>TRBJ2-7|TRBD1|-|TRBV5-6
CASSRRDSTYEQYF
TGTGCCAGCAGCCGCCGGGACAGTACCTACGAGCAGTACTTC
>TRBJ2-2|-|-|TRBV10-3
CAIGGTTNTGELFF
TGTGCCATCGGTGGTACAACGAACACCGGGGAGCTGTTTTTT
>TRBJ1-4|-|-|TRBV2
CASSVGSHNEKLFF
TGTGCCAGCAGTGTGGGCAGTCATAATGAAAAACTGTTTTTT
>TRBJ2-7|-|once|TRBV14
CASSQGNSYEQYF
TGTGCCAGCAGCCAAGGGAACAGCTACGAGCAGTACTTC
>TRBJ2-1|TRBD2|once|TRBV5-4
CASSQGTSGTSYNEQFF
TGTGCCAGCAGCCAAGGGACTAGCGGGACCTCCTACAATGAGCAGTTCTTC
>TRBJ2-2|TRBD1|-|TRBV11-2
CASSLAGGGELFF
TGTGCCAGCAGCTTGGCAGGGGGCGGGGAGCTGTTTTTT
>TRBJ1-5|-|-|TRBV7-9
CASSLGAGVDQPQHF
TGTGCCAGCAGCTTAGGGGCAGGGGTCGATCAGCCCCAGCATTTT
>TRBJ1-4|TRBD1|-|TRBV18
CASSPGQGAEKLFF
TGTGCCAGCTCACCGGGACAGGGGGCGGAAAAACTGTTTTTT
>TRBJ2-2|TRBD2|-|TRBV5-1
CASSFGLASGELFF
TGCGCCAGCAGCTTCGGACTAGCCTCCGGGGAGCTGTTTTTT
>TRBJ1-1|TRBD1|-|TRBV27
CASSWAGTGGFGTLAFF
TGTGCCAGCAGCTGGGCCGGGACAGGGGGCTTCGGGACCCTAGCTTTCTTT
>TRBJ2-7|-|-|TRBV4-2
CASSQEHDLAREQYF
TGTGCCAGCAGCCAGGAACACGACCTAGCCCGCGAGCAGTACTTC
>TRBJ2-1|TRBD2|-|TRBV28
CASSSAGVSYNEQFF
TGTGCCAGCAGTTCGGCGGGAGTGTCCTACAATGAGCAGTTCTTC
>TRBJ2-7|-|once|TRBV28
CASSLQGIYEQYF
TGTGCCAGCAGTCTGCAGGGGATCTACGAGCAGTACTTC
>TRBJ1-1|-|-|TRBV27
CASSLFRGTEAFF
TGTGCCAGCAGTTTGTTCAGGGGCACTGAAGCTTTCTTT
>TRBJ1-2|-|-|TRBV15
CATSRGGGGYGYTF
TGTGCCACCAGCAGAGGAGGCGGGGGATATGGCTACACCTTC
>TRBJ1-1|-|few|TRBV28
CASSLQDSGHEAFF
TGTGCCAGCAGTTTACAGGACAGCGGACATGAAGCTTTCTTT
>TRBJ2-1|TRBD2|-|TRBV19
CASSTQTSGRSDEQFF
TGTGCCAGTAGTACGCAGACTAGCGGGAGAAGCGATGAGCAGTTCTTC
>TRBJ2-5|-|-|TRBV6-1
CASSEGRGWETQYF
TGTGCCAGCAGTGAAGGAAGGGGGTGGGAGACCCAGTACTTC
>TRBJ2-1|TRBD2|-|TRBV18
CASSPQQGLGEGQNEQFF
TGTGCCAGCTCACCACAGCAGGGCCTGGGGGAGGGCCAGAATGAGCAGTTCTTC
>TRBJ2-1|-|-|TRBV7-9
CASSLSSYNEQFF
TGTGCCAGCAGCCTGAGCTCCTACAATGAGCAGTTCTTC
>TRBJ2-7|-|few|TRBV10-3
CAISETDTYEQYF
TGTGCCATCAGTGAGACAGATACCTACGAGCAGTACTTC
>TRBJ1-4|TRBD1|-|TRBV7-9
CASSPVQGAREKLFF
TGTGCCAGCAGCCCAGTACAGGGGGCGAGAGAAAAACTGTTTTTT
>TRBJ1-2|TRBD1|-|TRBV28
CASSLDQGANYGYTF
TGTGCCAGCAGTTTAGACCAGGGGGCTAACTATGGCTACACCTTC
>TRBJ1-2|-|-|TRBV15
CATSREYGGHGYTF
TGTGCCACCAGCAGAGAATATGGTGGCCATGGCTACACCTTC
>TRBJ1-4|-|-|TRBV15
CATSRDSVSTNEKLFF
TGTGCCACCAGCAGAGACTCGGTCTCAACTAATGAAAAACTGTTTTTT
>TRBJ2-1|TRBD2|-|TRBV5-1
CASTPAGNYNEQFF
TGCGCCAGCACCCCAGCGGGAAACTACAATGAGCAGTTCTTC
>TRBJ2-2|-|-|TRBV21-1
CASSNTGLAVGTGELFF
TGTGCCAGCAGCAACACGGGACTAGCGGTCGGCACCGGGGAGCTGTTTTTT
>TRBJ2-5|-|few|TRBV28
CASARGGSRLETQYF
TGTGCCAGCGCCCGTGGAGGGTCACGTTTAGAGACCCAGTACTTC
>TRBJ2-7|TRBD1|-|TRBV28
CVIQPGQGTGEQYF
TGTGTCATTCAGCCGGGACAGGGGACCGGCGAGCAGTACTTC
>TRBJ2-7|-|few|TRBV10-1
CASSQGYEQYF
TGCGCCAGCAGCCAGGGCTACGAGCAGTACTTC
>TRBJ2-3|TRBD2|-|TRBV4-1
CASSQEPGLAGGTDTQYF
TGCGCCAGCAGCCAAGAGCCCGGACTAGCGGGGGGCACAGATACGCAGTATTTT
>TRBJ2-7|TRBD1|once|TRBV19
CASSTDLTGTYEQYF
TGTGCCAGTAGTACCGACCTGACAGGGACCTACGAGCAGTACTTC
>TRBJ2-6|-|-|TRBV5-1
CASTGGSVGANVLTF
TGCGCCAGCACCGGGGGTAGTGTGGGGGCCAACGTCCTGACTTTC
>TRBJ1-1|TRBD1|-|TRBV18
CASSRQGDGNTEAFF
TGTGCCAGCTCCAGACAGGGCGATGGGAACACTGAAGCTTTCTTT
>TRBJ2-6|-|-|TRBV6-1
CASVLSGANVLTF
TGTGCCAGCGTCCTATCTGGGGCCAACGTCCTGACTTTC
>TRBJ1-1|TRBD1|few|TRBV6-5
CASSYSGTAHTEAFF
TGTGCCAGCAGTTACTCGGGGACAGCCCACACTGAAGCTTTCTTT
>TRBJ2-7|TRBD2|-|TRBV6-6
CASSYSPSGSVYEQYF
TGTGCCAGCAGTTATTCCCCTAGCGGGAGTGTCTACGAGCAGTACTTC
>TRBJ2-2|TRBD2|few|TRBV5-1
CASSGSGGITGELFF
TGCGCCAGCAGCGGAAGCGGGGGGATTACCGGGGAGCTGTTTTTT
>TRBJ1-1|-|-|TRBV2
CASSETVNTEAFF
TGTGCCAGCAGTGAGACAGTGAACACTGAAGCTTTCTTT
>TRBJ2-3|TRBD2|-|TRBV5-4
CASTPGGGGGAGIDTQYF
TGTGCCAGCACGCCCGGGGGTGGCGGGGGGGCCGGAATAGATACGCAGTATTTT
>TRBJ1-1|-|-|TRBV2
CASKGEQGTEAFF
TGTGCCAGCAAGGGGGAGCAGGGTACTGAAGCTTTCTTT
>TRBJ2-3|-|once|TRBV14
CASSQSDTQYF
TGTGCCAGCAGCCAAAGCGATACGCAGTATTTT
>TRBJ1-1|TRBD1|-|TRBV5-4
CASSSPTGGWGTEAFF
TGTGCCAGCAGCTCCCCAACAGGGGGATGGGGCACTGAAGCTTTCTTT
>TRBJ2-1|-|-|TRBV2
CASSAGYQGSYEQFF
TGTGCCAGCAGTGCCGGCTACCAGGGTAGCTATGAGCAGTTCTTC
>TRBJ2-3|TRBD2|-|TRBV7-2
CASSLHPRGGGTDTQYF
TGTGCCAGCAGCTTACACCCGCGGGGGGGCGGCACAGATACGCAGTATTTT
>TRBJ2-7|TRBD1|-|TRBV5-4
CASSSPTGGYEQYF
TGTGCCAGCAGCTCTCCGACAGGGGGCTACGAGCAGTACTTC
>TRBJ2-7|-|-|TRBV7-2
CASSLIPGHYEQYF
TGTGCCAGCAGCTTAATTCCAGGGCACTACGAGCAGTACTTC